What follows are 8 T cell receptor beta chains derived from one specimen sequenced in a study of shared clonotypes between healthy human individuals (dated by TCRdb to about 2020). Preparation of the library involved the immunoSEQ multiplex PCR assay. TCRdb retrieved this table from immuneACCESS and kept in-frame rearrangements only. Not all clones are present; in checked studies, unresolved V genes account for under half, and no reason is known for the remainder. In this sample the table shows millions of clones, around 93% of which occur a single time. The ten most abundant clones make up roughly 1.7% of the sample. CD8 naive samples were obtained by positive selection for CCR7 among CD45RO-negative cells, yielding a CD45RA+CCR7+ population from which TemRA cells were excluded. The sample taken for sequencing was naive CD8+ T cells from PBMCs. The cell subset or site label for this specimen denotes: CD45RA+CCR7+. The receptors originated from a young man in good health. Some clones in this sample may be carry-over from other donors' samples.

The chain employs TRBV14 and TRBJ2-1; D call uncertain. Trimming shortened V by 0 bases and J by 8 bases, and 20 bases separated the two germline ends. This CDR3 contains 17 residues. The germline V gene encodes CDR1 SGHDN and CDR2 FVKESK. The CDR3 is CASSQDTRSENVYEQFF. As DNA, the CDR3 is TGTGCCAGCAGCCAAGACACGAGGTCTGAGAATGTATATGAGCAGTTCTTC.

V usage is TRBV4-1 and J usage is TRBJ2-5; TRBD1 is a possible D gene (8 bases). Germline V gene sequence: CDR1 MGHRA, CDR2 YSYEKL. The CDR3 is made up of 16 amino acids. Trimming took off 2 bases at V and 4 bases at J, with 17 bases between the two ends. CDR3 nucleotide sequence: TGCGCCAGCAGCCAATGGAGTACAGGGGGGGCAGAGACCCAGTACTTC. It codes for CASSQWSTGGAETQYF.

Details on this clone: The junction departs from the called germline gene at one end, perhaps through a read error. This chain connects TRBV9 to TRBJ2-5, with D uncertain. The germline gives CDR1 SGDLS, CDR2 YYNGEE. The CDR3 is made up of 15 amino acids. The CDR3 here is CASSVLARHQETQYF. The CDR3 region has the DNA TGTGCCAGCAGCGTCTTGGCCAGGCACCAGGAGACCCAGTACTTC.

The chain employs TRBV13 and TRBJ2-1; D may be TRBD2 (6 bases). The CDR3 sequence is 15 residues long. Germline V gives CDR1 PRHDT, CDR2 FYEKMQ (reference sequence). V lost 6 bases to trimming and J lost 6 bases, with 18 bases between them. The chain's CDR3 is CASSKWSGRGNEQFF. The CDR3 DNA reads as TGTGCCAGCAGTAAATGGTCCGGGAGAGGCAATGAGCAGTTCTTC.

The V call is TRBV19, the J call TRBJ2-1; D may be TRBD1 or TRBD2 (5 bases each). Germline V gene data show CDR1 as LNHDA and CDR2 as SQIVND (reference sequence). The ends were cut back, 1 base at V and 5 bases at J, with 9 bases in the middle. CDR3 size: 14 residues. CDR3 protein: CASSIAGPHNEQFF. The DNA for the CDR3 is TGTGCCAGTAGTATAGCGGGGCCCCACAATGAGCAGTTCTTC. Drawing the rest from reference TRBV19 and TRBJ2-1, the complete variable domain is DGGITQSPKYLFRKEGQNVTLSCEQNLNHDAMYWYRQDPGQGLRLIYYSQIVNDFQKGDIAEGYSVSREKKESFPLTVTSAQKNPTAFYLCASSIAGPHNEQFFGPGTRLTVL.

The V call is TRBV7-6, the J call TRBJ1-4; the D gene is possibly TRBD1 (6 bases). From germline, CDR1 is SGHVS and CDR2 FNYEAQ. The V end was cut by 5 bases, the J end by 1 base, with 17 bases between. CDR3 length: 17 residues. The CDR3 DNA is TGTGCCAGCAGCGAGGACCAGGGGAGGCTAACTAATGAAAAACTGTTTTTT. It encodes CASSEDQGRLTNEKLFF. The complete variable domain, with remaining parts taken from reference TRBV7-6 and TRBJ1-4, reads GAGVSQSPRYKVTKRGQDVALRCDPISGHVSLYWYRQALGQGPEFLTYFNYEAQQDKSGLPNDRFSAERPEGSISTLTIQRTEQRDSAMYRCASSEDQGRLTNEKLFFGSGTQLSVL.

Turning to this clone: Other nucleotide sequences in the sample specify the same CDR3. This chain connects TRBV2 to TRBJ2-7; TRBD2 matches 12 bases. The J segment lost 2 bases and the V segment lost 4 bases, leaving 0 bases of the junction unmatched. Germline CDR1 reads SNHLY; CDR2 reads FYNNEI. This CDR3 contains 14 residues. Written as DNA, the CDR3 is TGTGCCAGCAGTGGGACTAGCGGGACCTACGAGCAGTACTTC. The encoded protein is CASSGTSGTYEQYF.

V usage is TRBV7-3 and J usage is TRBJ2-7, with unresolved D. Trimming took off 6 bases at V and 4 bases at J, with 22 bases between the two ends. Looked up from germline, CDR1 is SGHTA and CDR2 is FQGTGA. This CDR3 is 16 amino acids long. The DNA for the CDR3 is TGTGCCAGCAGTATGGGGTGGTCTCCTACCTTGTACGAGCAGTACTTC. Its protein product is CASSMGWSPTLYEQYF. The variable domain in full, with the rest retrieved from reference TRBV7-3 and TRBJ2-7, is GAGVSQTPSNKVTEKGKYVELRCDPISGHTALYWYRQSLGQGPEFLIYFQGTGAADDSGLPNDRFFAVRPEGSVSTLKIQRTERGDSAVYLCASSMGWSPTLYEQYFGPGTRLTVT.